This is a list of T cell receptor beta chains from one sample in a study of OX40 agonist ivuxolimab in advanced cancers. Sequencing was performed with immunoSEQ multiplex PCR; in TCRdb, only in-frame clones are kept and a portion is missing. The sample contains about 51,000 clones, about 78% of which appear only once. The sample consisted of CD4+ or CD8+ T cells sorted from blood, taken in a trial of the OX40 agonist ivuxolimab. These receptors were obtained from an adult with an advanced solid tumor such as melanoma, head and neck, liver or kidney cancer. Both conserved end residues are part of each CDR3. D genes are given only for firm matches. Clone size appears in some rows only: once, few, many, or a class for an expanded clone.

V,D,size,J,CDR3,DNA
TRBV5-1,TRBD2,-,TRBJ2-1,CASSLRLAGVNEQFF,TGCGCCAGCAGCCTTCGTCTAGCGGGAGTAAATGAGCAGTTCTTC
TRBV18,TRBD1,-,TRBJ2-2,CASSGTGYTGELFF,TGTGCCAGCTCTGGGACAGGATACACCGGGGAGCTGTTTTTT
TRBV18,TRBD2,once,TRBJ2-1,CANSAGTSVANEQFF,TGTGCCAACTCAGCCGGGACTAGCGTAGCCAATGAGCAGTTCTTC
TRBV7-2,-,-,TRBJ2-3,CASSQLGRSTQYF,TGTGCCAGCAGCCAGTTGGGGCGGAGTACGCAGTATTTT
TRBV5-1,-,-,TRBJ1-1,CASSPGGPTLEAFF,TGCGCCAGCAGCCCGGGTGGGCCTACCCTTGAAGCTTTCTTT
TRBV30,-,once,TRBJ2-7,CAWSAGSYYEQYF,TGTGCCTGGAGCGCTGGGTCGTACTACGAGCAGTACTTC
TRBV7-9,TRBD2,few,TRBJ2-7,CASSPTSGRETYEQYF,TGTGCCAGCAGCCCAACTAGCGGGAGAGAAACCTACGAGCAGTACTTC
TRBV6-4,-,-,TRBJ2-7,CASSDGSSLRGTCEQYF,TGTGCCAGCAGTGACGGGTCGAGCTTGAGGGGGACTTGCGAGCAGTACTTC
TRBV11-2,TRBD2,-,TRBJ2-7,CASSFGSSGGHRSYEQYF,TGTGCCAGCAGCTTTGGATCTAGCGGGGGTCATCGCTCCTACGAGCAGTACTTC
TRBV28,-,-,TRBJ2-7,CASSFLRRGQRQTTNYEQYF,TGTGCCAGCAGTTTCTTGCGGAGGGGACAGCGTCAAACCACCAATTACGAGCAGTACTTC
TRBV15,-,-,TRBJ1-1,CATSRETLSEAFF,TGTGCCACCAGCAGAGAGACATTATCTGAAGCTTTCTTT
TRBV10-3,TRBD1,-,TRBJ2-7,CAISFAPGTGSYEQYF,TGTGCCATCAGTTTCGCCCCTGGGACAGGTTCCTACGAGCAGTACTTC